These 16 T cell receptor beta chains were all obtained from the same sample, sequenced in a study of cytomegalovirus exposure and HLA in healthy donors. Both 60 Vbeta primers and 13 Jbeta primers went into the PCR. The data were produced by immunoSEQ multiplex PCR, yet TCRdb's version contains in-frame clones alone and is incomplete. The profile shows some 96,000 clones, around 64% of them singletons. Source material: PBMCs. All receptors come from a man aged 55 to 70 in good health and CMV-seronegative.

A few counts support this clone. The genes are TRBV6-5 and TRBJ2-7, with D tentatively TRBD2 (5 bases). V was clipped by 6 bases and J by 0 bases, with 15 bases between them. This CDR3 has 15 residues. Germline V gives CDR1 MNHEY, CDR2 SVGAGI. CDR3 region: CASSPRVGSSYEQYF. The CDR3 bases are TGTGCCAGCAGCCCTCGCGTGGGGAGCTCCTACGAGCAGTACTTC.

The chain uses TRBV9 and TRBJ1-2; 8 bases agree with TRBD1. This CDR3 has 14 residues. Germline CDR1 SGDLS, CDR2 YYNGEE. J lost 8 bases, V lost 4 bases, and 10 bases had no gene match. CDR3 in amino acids: CASSYGTGEGGYTF. CDR3 DNA sequence: TGTGCCAGCAGCTACGGGACAGGCGAGGGAGGCTACACCTTC.

The chain recombines TRBV10-1 with TRBJ1-3; TRBD1 matches 9 bases. V lost 6 bases, J lost 8 bases, and 8 bases stayed unmatched. CDR1 is WNHNN, CDR2 SYGVQD, per germline (reference sequence). This CDR3 comprises 14 residues. The CDR3 nucleotides read TGCGCCAGCAGCCCCGGGACAGGGTCCCACACCATATATTTT. Its protein is CASSPGTGSHTIYF.

The V gene is TRBV9, the J gene TRBJ2-7; 8 nucleotides match TRBD1. Germline assignment: CDR1 SGDLS and CDR2 YYNGEE. This CDR3 region has 14 residues. Trimming took 3 bases from V and 2 from J; bases not matched to a gene: 4. The CDR3 region is CASSEGRGPYEQYF. CDR3 nucleotides: TGTGCCAGCAGCGAGGGCAGGGGGCCCTACGAGCAGTACTTC.

Here the CDR3 reads CASSIDQGPNEQFF. CDR3 DNA sequence: TGTGCCAGTAGTATAGATCAGGGGCCCAATGAGCAGTTCTTC. The chain uses TRBV19 and TRBJ2-1, with D possibly matching TRBD1 (6 bases). Germline V gene lookup returns CDR1 LNHDA and CDR2 SQIVND (reference sequence). V was trimmed by 0 bases and J by 6 bases, leaving 9 bases between them. The CDR3 consists of 14 residues.

This clone has a handful of counts. This chain joins TRBV7-3 and TRBJ2-2, with 8 bases identical to TRBD2. CDR3 length: 16 amino acids. Trimming removed 2 bases from V and 5 bases from J; junction bases left unmatched: 7. The germline gives CDR1 SGHTA, CDR2 FQGTGA. The CDR3 loop is CASSLFGSGETGELFF. In nucleotides, the CDR3 is TGTGCCAGCAGCTTATTTGGTAGCGGGGAGACCGGGGAGCTGTTTTTT.

This rearrangement joins TRBV30 to TRBJ2-7; 10 bases are shared with TRBD2. Losses at the gene ends were 1 base for V and 5 bases for J; bases not matched to a gene: 11. Germline V CDR1 and CDR2: GTSNPN, SVGIG (reference sequence). The CDR3 is 16 residues long. CDR3 coding DNA: TGTGCCTGGAGTGGGGGGTCTAGCGGGAGTCTCGACGAGCAGTACTTC. The encoded protein is CAWSGGSSGSLDEQYF.

This clone showed up just a few times. The J gene is TRBJ2-5, the V gene TRBV7-3; the D gene is possibly TRBD2 (6 bases). The germline V and J ends were trimmed by 5 bases and 3 bases, with 10 bases remaining between them. The germline gives CDR1 SGHTA, CDR2 FQGTGA. CDR3 size: 13 residues. The CDR3 sequence is CASSRGSEETQYF. The CDR3 coding sequence is TGTGCCAGCAGCCGGGGGAGCGAAGAGACCCAGTACTTC.

This clone was picked up a small number of times. The chain combines TRBV15 with TRBJ2-1, with 11 positions matching TRBD2. This CDR3 is built from 18 residues. CDR1 is LNHNV and CDR2 is YYDKDF in the germline V gene (reference sequence). V shed 4 bases, J shed 9 bases, and the junction held 17 bases outside the gene matches. The CDR3 DNA reads as TGTGCCACCAGCAAGCCGCTTAGCGGGAGGGCCGCATGGGGTGAGCAGTTCTTC. Amino acid sequence: CATSKPLSGRAAWGEQFF.

The table lists this clone with a few counts. The V call is TRBV5-1, the J call TRBJ2-1; 10 bases are shared with TRBD2. V lost 5 bases to trimming and J lost 2 bases; unmatched junction nucleotides: 4. This CDR3 comprises 15 residues. The germline CDR1 and CDR2 sequences are SGHRS and YFSETQ. CDR3: CASSRTSGTYNEQFF. CDR3 in DNA: TGCGCCAGCAGTCGGACTAGCGGAACCTACAATGAGCAGTTCTTC.

V gene TRBV11-1 combines with J gene TRBJ1-2; 8 nucleotides match TRBD1. Trimming cost V 5 bases and J 4 bases; bases outside gene matches: 6. Germline V lookup: CDR1 SGHAT, CDR2 FQDESV (reference sequence). This CDR3 contains 14 residues. The CDR3 DNA reads as TGTGCCAGCAGCCCTGGACAGGGTAGCTATGGCTACACCTTC. It translates to CASSPGQGSYGYTF.

The genes are TRBV19 and TRBJ1-1, with D maybe TRBD1 (6 bases). Trimming removed 5 bases at V and 1 base at J, with 11 bases between. Looked up from germline, CDR1 is LNHDA and CDR2 is SQIVND (reference sequence). The CDR3 runs 14 residues. CDR3 in amino acids: CASSSTTGNTEAFF. CDR3 coding DNA: TGTGCCAGTAGTTCCACGACAGGGAACACTGAAGCTTTCTTT.

CDR3 sequence reads: CASSSAGATDEQFF. Written as DNA, the CDR3 is TGTGCCAGCAGTTCAGCGGGAGCGACGGATGAGCAGTTCTTC. This rearrangement joins TRBV6-4 to TRBJ2-1; 8 bases agree with TRBD2. J lost 8 bases, V lost 5 bases, and 8 bases had no gene match. Germline assignment: CDR1 MRHNA and CDR2 SNTAGT. The CDR3 loop spans 14 amino acids.

This clone was counted a single time. The rearrangement joins TRBV28 to TRBJ1-2; D is uncertain. Germline lookup yields CDR1 MDHEN and CDR2 SYDVKM. The CDR3 length is 12 residues. Trimming pared 3 bases from V and 3 bases from J, leaving 5 bases between. DNA for the CDR3: TGTGCCAGCAGTTTTCGAGACTATGGCTACACCTTC. This encodes CASSFRDYGYTF.

A remark on this clone: Other DNA sequences within the sample encode an identical CDR3. The chain is built from TRBV5-6 and TRBJ1-2; 8 nucleotides match TRBD1. After removal of 4 bases from V and 2 bases from J, the junction contained 4 bases not matched to a gene. The germline gives CDR1 SGHDT, CDR2 YYEEEE. This CDR3 comprises 14 residues. The CDR3 coding sequence is TGTGCCAGCAGCACGGGACAGGCCAACTATGGCTACACCTTC. Its protein is CASSTGQANYGYTF.

Comments on this clone: Sequence at one end of the junction differs from germline and may be a read error. V is TRBV4-1 and J is TRBJ2-7; 8 bases align to TRBD2. CDR3 length equals 15 residues. Germline V gives CDR1 MGHRA, CDR2 YSYEKL. CDR3 sequence (DNA): TGTGCCAGCAGCCAAGTACTAGCGGACCATGGGGAGCAGTACTTC. Its translation is CASSQVLADHGEQYF.